This record looks at one T cell receptor beta chain sequence and its context. The antigen remains unidentified. This sample was taken from a study of cytomegalovirus exposure and HLA in healthy donors. The study, taken as a whole, reports: The study recorded over 150 TCR beta chains that were cytomegalovirus-associated.

The PCR ran on 60 Vbeta and 13 Jbeta primers. The assay was immunoSEQ multiplex PCR, and TCRdb's table has in-frame clones only and misses some. Listed are about 110,000 clones; roughly 3.6% falls within the top ten. The V end was cut by 3 bases, the J end by 5 bases, with 13 bases between. Germline CDR1 is SEHNR and CDR2 is FQNEAQ (reference sequence). This CDR3 contains 14 residues. The sequencing input was PBMCs. This chain links TRBV7-9 with TRBJ1-1, with D perhaps matching TRBD1 (6 bases). The clonotype originates from a man aged 25 to 45 in good health and CMV-seronegative. Here the CDR3 DNA reads TGTGCCAGCAGCTTGGGGCAGGGGTGGACTGAAGCTTTCTTT. Protein: CASSLGQGWTEAFF.